The entry below gives a single TCR beta chain sequence along with its context. The same CDR3 can be traced to other DNA sequences in this sample. The donor cohort consisted entirely of Caucasian adults residing in Nashville, Tennessee. The data stem from a study of shared clonotypes between healthy human individuals. Trimming took 1 base from V and 3 from J, leaving 8 bases between them. Germline lookup yields CDR1 SGHAT and CDR2 FQNNGV. This CDR3 has 14 amino acids. This table comes from immunoSEQ multiplex PCR, and its TCRdb copy is limited to in-frame clones, with some not included. Of over a million clones in the sample, roughly 96% were seen once.

The sequencing sample was made of naive CD4+ T cells sorted from blood. This sample's subset: CD45RA+ positively selected. V and J are TRBV11-2 and TRBJ2-3, with D tentatively TRBD1 (5 bases). This clonotype originated in a man aged 25 to 40 in good health. CDR3 DNA: TGTGCCAGCAGCTTAGGACAGTCAACAGATACGCAGTATTTT. Translated, it gives CASSLGQSTDTQYF.